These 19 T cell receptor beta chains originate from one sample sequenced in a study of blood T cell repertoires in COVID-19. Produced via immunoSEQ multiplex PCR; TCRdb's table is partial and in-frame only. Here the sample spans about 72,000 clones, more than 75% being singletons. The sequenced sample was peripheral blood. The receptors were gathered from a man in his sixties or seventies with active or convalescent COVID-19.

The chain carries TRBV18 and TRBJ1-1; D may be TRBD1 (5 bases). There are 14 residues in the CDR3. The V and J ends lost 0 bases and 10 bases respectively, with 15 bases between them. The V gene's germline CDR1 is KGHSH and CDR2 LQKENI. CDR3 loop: CASSPPSPSQGAFF. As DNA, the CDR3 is TGTGCCAGCTCACCACCGTCACCCTCCCAGGGAGCTTTCTTT.

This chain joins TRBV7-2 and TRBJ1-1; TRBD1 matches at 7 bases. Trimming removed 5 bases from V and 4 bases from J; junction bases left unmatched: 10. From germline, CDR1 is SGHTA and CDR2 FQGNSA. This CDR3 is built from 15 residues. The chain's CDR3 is CASSLLQGVGTEAFF. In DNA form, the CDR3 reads TGTGCCAGCAGCCTACTTCAGGGGGTTGGCACTGAAGCTTTCTTT.

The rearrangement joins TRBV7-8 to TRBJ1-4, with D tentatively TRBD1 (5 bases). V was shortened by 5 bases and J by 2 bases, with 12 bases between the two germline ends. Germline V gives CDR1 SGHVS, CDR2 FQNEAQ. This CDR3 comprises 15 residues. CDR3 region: CASSLQVFTNEKLFF. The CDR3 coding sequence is TGTGCCAGCAGCCTACAGGTTTTCACTAATGAAAAACTGTTTTTT.

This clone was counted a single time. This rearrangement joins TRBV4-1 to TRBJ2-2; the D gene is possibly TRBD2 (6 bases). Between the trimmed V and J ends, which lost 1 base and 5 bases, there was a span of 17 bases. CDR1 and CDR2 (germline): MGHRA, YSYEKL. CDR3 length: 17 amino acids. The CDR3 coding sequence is TGCGCCAGCAGCCAAGGAATGGGCGGGATTGGAACCGGGGAGCTGTTTTTT. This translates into CASSQGMGGIGTGELFF.

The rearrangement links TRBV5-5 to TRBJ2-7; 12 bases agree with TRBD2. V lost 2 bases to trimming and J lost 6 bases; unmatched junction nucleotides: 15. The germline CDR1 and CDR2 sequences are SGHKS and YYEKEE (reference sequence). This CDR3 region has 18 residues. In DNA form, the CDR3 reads TGTGCCAGCAGCTTACCTAGCGGGAGGGCCAAAAGTCCGGGCGAGCAGTACTTC. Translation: CASSLPSGRAKSPGEQYF.

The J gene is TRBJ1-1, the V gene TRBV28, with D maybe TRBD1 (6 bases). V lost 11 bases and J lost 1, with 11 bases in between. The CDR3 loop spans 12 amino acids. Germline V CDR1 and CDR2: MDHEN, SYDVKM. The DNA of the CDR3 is TGTGCCTACCAAGGGGGGAACACTGAAGCTTTCTTT. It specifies CAYQGGNTEAFF.

CDR3 residues: CASSQDSYRGRDYGYTF. DNA for the CDR3: TGCGCCAGCAGCCAAGATAGTTACAGGGGAAGAGACTATGGCTACACCTTC. The chain couples TRBV4-1 to TRBJ1-2; 7 bases align to TRBD1. This CDR3 comprises 17 residues. V gave up 0 bases and J gave up 3 bases; unmatched junction bases: 10. The germline gives CDR1 MGHRA, CDR2 YSYEKL.

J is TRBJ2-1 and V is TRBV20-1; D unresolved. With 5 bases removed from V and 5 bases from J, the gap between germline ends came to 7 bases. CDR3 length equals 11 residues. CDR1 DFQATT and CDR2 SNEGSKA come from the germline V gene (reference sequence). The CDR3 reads CSAPTHNEQFF. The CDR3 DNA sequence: TGCAGTGCTCCAACTCACAATGAGCAGTTCTTC.

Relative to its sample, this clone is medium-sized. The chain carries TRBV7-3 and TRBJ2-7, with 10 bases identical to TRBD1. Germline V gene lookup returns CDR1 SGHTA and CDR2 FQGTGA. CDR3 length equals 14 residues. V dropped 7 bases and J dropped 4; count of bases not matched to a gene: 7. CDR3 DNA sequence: TGTGCCAGCACCCCGCGGACAGGGGGATACGAGCAGTACTTC. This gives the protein CASTPRTGGYEQYF.

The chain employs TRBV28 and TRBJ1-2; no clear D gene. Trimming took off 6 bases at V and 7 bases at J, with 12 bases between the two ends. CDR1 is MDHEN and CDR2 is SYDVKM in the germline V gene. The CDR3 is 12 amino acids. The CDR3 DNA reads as TGTGCCAGCAGGGAGGTTTCGGCTGGCTACACCTTC. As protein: CASREVSAGYTF.

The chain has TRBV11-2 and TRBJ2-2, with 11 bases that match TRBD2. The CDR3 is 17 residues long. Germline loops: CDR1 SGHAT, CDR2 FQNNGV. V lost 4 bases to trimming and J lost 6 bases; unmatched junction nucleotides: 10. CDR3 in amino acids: CASSWSSGRADPGELFF. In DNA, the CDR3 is TGTGCCAGCAGCTGGAGTAGCGGGAGGGCCGACCCCGGGGAGCTGTTTTTT.

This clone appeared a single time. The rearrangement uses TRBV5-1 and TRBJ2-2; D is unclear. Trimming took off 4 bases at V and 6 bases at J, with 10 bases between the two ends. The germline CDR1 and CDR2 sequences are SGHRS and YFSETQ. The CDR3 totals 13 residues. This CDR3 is CASSDQVAGELFF. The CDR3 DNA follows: TGCGCCAGCAGCGATCAGGTGGCCGGGGAGCTGTTTTTT.

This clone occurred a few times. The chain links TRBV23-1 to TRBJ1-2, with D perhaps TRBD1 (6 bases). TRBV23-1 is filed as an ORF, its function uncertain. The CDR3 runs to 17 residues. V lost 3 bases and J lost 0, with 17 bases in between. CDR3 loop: CASSHRQEKEPNYGYTF. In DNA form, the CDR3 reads TGCGCCAGCAGTCATCGACAGGAAAAGGAACCTAACTATGGCTACACCTTC.

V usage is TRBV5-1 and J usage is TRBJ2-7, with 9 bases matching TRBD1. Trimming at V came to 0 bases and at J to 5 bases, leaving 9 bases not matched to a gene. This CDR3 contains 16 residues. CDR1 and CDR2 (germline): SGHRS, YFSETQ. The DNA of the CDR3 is TGCGCCAGCAGCTTGGCTGGACAGGGGCTTAGTCACGAGCAGTACTTC. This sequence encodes CASSLAGQGLSHEQYF.

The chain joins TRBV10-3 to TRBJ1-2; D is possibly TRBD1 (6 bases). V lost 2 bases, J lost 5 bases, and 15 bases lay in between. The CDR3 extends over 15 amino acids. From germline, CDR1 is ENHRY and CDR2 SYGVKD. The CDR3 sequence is CAISEGLGAQYGYTF. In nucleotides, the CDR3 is TGTGCCATCAGTGAGGGGCTGGGGGCACAGTATGGCTACACCTTC.

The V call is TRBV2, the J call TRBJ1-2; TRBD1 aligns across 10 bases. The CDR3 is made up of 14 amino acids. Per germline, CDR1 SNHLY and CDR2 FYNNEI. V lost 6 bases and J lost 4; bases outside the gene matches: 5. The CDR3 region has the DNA TGTGCCAGCAGCAGGGACAGGGGAAGCTATGGCTACACCTTC. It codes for CASSRDRGSYGYTF.

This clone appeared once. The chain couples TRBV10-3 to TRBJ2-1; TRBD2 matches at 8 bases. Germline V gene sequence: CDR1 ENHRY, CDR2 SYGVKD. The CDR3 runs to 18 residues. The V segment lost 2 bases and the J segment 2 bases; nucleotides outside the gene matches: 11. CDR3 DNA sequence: TGTGCCATCAGTGAGAGGATGGCGGGAGGAACCCCCTACAATGAGCAGTTCTTC. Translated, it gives CAISERMAGGTPYNEQFF.

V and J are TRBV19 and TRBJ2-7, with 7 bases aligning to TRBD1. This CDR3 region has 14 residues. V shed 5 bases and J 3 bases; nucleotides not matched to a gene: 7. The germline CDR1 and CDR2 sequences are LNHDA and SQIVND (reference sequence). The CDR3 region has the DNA TGTGCCAGTAGTCGGACCGGGACAGTCTACGAGCAGTACTTC. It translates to CASSRTGTVYEQYF.

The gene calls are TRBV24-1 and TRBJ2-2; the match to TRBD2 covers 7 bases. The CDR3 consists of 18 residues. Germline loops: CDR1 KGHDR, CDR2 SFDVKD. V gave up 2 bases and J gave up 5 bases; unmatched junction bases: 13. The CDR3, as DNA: TGTGCCACCAGTGATTCGGCTCGGGCGGGAGAACCGACCGGGGAGCTGTTTTTT. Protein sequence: CATSDSARAGEPTGELFF.